This record looks at one T cell receptor (beta chain) sequence and its context. Study processing details: It was from reference gene primer amplification that nucleated cell counts were estimated. TCRdb keeps only in-frame clones here, not all; method: immunoSEQ multiplex PCR. The V and J calls and clone size are taken from that table; D and trimming were inferred from the DNA. This table has some 70,000 clones, roughly 80% appearing once. The CDR3 sequence is 17 residues long. From germline, CDR1 is SGHTA and CDR2 FQGNSA. V shed 2 bases and J 9 bases; nucleotides not matched to a gene: 14. This sample is drawn from a study of blood T cell repertoires in COVID-19. About the research overall: The samples span acute and convalescent COVID-19 from the United States, Italy and Spain. Sample material is recorded as cDNA or gDNA derived from T cells, B-cell-depleted T cells, or PBMCs.

The receptor was derived from a human donor in a cohort sampled during active COVID-19. The chain couples TRBV7-2 to TRBJ2-1; the match to TRBD2 covers 9 bases. Specimen: peripheral blood. CDR3 residues: CASSLNQGLAGRREQFF. CDR3 nucleotide sequence: TGTGCCAGCAGCTTAAACCAGGGGCTAGCGGGAAGGCGTGAGCAGTTCTTC.